The 9 T cell receptor beta chains presented below share a single source sample, sequenced in a study of blood T cell repertoires in COVID-19. Libraries were prepared by immunoSEQ multiplex PCR; TCRdb keeps only in-frame clonotypes and omits some of them. The table includes about 350,000 clones, about 88% detected once. Sequenced: PBMCs or T cells enriched from blood (not recorded which). These receptors were taken from a woman aged 30 to 39 who had recovered from COVID-19.

The chain combines TRBV12-3 or TRBV12-4 with TRBJ2-1, with 7 nucleotides matching TRBD1. Germline trimming cut 3 bases from V and 8 bases from J; bases unmatched to any gene: 4. This CDR3 has 13 amino acids. The DNA for the CDR3 is TGTGCCAGCAGTTTGACAGGGAAGTATGAGCAGTTCTTC. It is translated as CASSLTGKYEQFF.

This chain connects TRBV28 to TRBJ2-5; 9 bases align to TRBD1. Germline V gives CDR1 MDHEN, CDR2 SYDVKM. The CDR3 totals 14 residues. Losses at the gene ends were 5 bases for V and 5 bases for J; bases not matched to a gene: 6. The CDR3 nucleotides are TGTGCCAGCAGTGGACAGGGGAATTTCGAGACCCAGTACTTC. Translation: CASSGQGNFETQYF.

The chain carries TRBV7-2 and TRBJ1-2, with D perhaps matching TRBD1 (6 bases). CDR3 length: 14 residues. V was pared by 4 bases and J by 4 bases, with 13 bases between. The germline V gene has CDR1 SGHTA and CDR2 FQGNSA. The CDR3 region has the DNA TGTGCCAGCAGCTCAACAGGACAGATCTATGGCTACACCTTC. This gives the protein CASSSTGQIYGYTF.

V usage is TRBV21-1 and J usage is TRBJ1-5; TRBD1 is the table's D call and was not checked against the DNA. TRBV21-1 corresponds to a pseudogene. The CDR3 length is 15 residues. CDR3 nucleotides: TGTGCCAGCACTCAGGACAGGGCGACACGGCAGCCCCAGCATTTT. As protein: CASTQDRATRQPQHF.

The rearrangement links TRBV14 to TRBJ2-7; 13 nucleotides match TRBD2. This CDR3 has 18 residues. Germline V lookup: CDR1 SGHDN, CDR2 FVKESK. V gave up 4 bases and J gave up 3 bases; unmatched junction bases: 12. CDR3 amino acids: CASSPPGLAGIFDYEQYF. In DNA, the CDR3 is TGTGCCAGCAGCCCACCGGGACTAGCGGGAATCTTTGACTACGAGCAGTACTTC.

The chain employs TRBV9 and TRBJ1-6; TRBD1 agrees at 8 bases. Germline V lookup: CDR1 SGDLS, CDR2 YYNGEE. The CDR3 totals 16 residues. V was clipped by 0 bases and J by 5 bases; unmatched bases: 4. In DNA form, the CDR3 reads TGTGCCAGCAGCGTAGCCCAGGGGGCAAATAATTCACCCCTCCACTTT. Residues: CASSVAQGANNSPLHF.

The chain links TRBV28 to TRBJ2-1; possible D gene TRBD1, 6 bases. Per germline, CDR1 MDHEN and CDR2 SYDVKM. V was cut by 6 bases and J by 1 base, with 16 bases left in between. The CDR3 runs 16 residues. The CDR3 loop is CASSVTGLGSYNEQFF. The DNA for the CDR3 is TGTGCCAGCAGCGTTACAGGGTTGGGGTCCTACAATGAGCAGTTCTTC.

The chain carries TRBV19 and TRBJ1-2; D is unclear. There are 13 residues in the CDR3. Germline lookup yields CDR1 LNHDA and CDR2 SQIVND (reference sequence). Trimming left V 5 bases short and J 2 bases short, with 9 bases between. The DNA of the CDR3 is TGTGCCAGTAGTCTTCACAACAACTATGGCTACACCTTC. This codes for CASSLHNNYGYTF.

The J gene is TRBJ1-4, the V gene TRBV5-1; no reliable D call. Germline CDR1 is SGHRS and CDR2 is YFSETQ. This CDR3 contains 14 residues. V was trimmed by 4 bases and J by 8 bases, leaving 15 bases between them. This CDR3 reads CASSLTGVGEKLFF. In DNA, the CDR3 is TGCGCCAGCAGCCTAACCGGGGTTGGCGAAAAACTGTTTTTT.